A single sample is the source of the 14 T cell receptor beta chains below, sequenced in a study of technical replicates of blood from a handful of donors. Profiling relied on immunoSEQ multiplex PCR, and the TCRdb table lists in-frame clones only, not all of them. The sample includes about 72,000 clones, nearly 97% of them seen just once. The specimen sequenced was T cells isolated from PBMCs. Source of these receptors: a human donor in good health.

The V and J genes are TRBV21-1 and TRBJ2-5; the D call of TRBD1 is as the table states it, not checked on the DNA. TRBV21-1 is annotated as a pseudogene. The CDR3 extends over 14 amino acids. In DNA, the CDR3 is TGTGCCAGCAGCAAATTCAGGGGGAGAGAGACCCAGTACTTC. It translates to CASSKFRGRETQYF.

The chain joins TRBV4-1 to TRBJ2-7; no clear D. Between the trimmed V and J ends, which lost 2 bases and 5 bases, there was a span of 4 bases. CDR1 is MGHRA, CDR2 YSYEKL, per germline. The CDR3 has 11 amino acids. The CDR3 is CASSQINEQYF. DNA for the CDR3: TGCGCCAGCAGCCAAATTAACGAGCAGTACTTC.

V and J are TRBV4-1 and TRBJ2-7; D might be TRBD2 (6 bases). This CDR3 comprises 16 residues. Germline V lookup: CDR1 MGHRA, CDR2 YSYEKL. Trimming took 0 bases from V and 7 from J, leaving 19 bases between them. Here the CDR3 reads CASSQEMGLGGQEQYF. The CDR3 nucleotides read TGCGCCAGCAGCCAAGAAATGGGACTTGGGGGTCAGGAGCAGTACTTC.

V gene TRBV9 combines with J gene TRBJ1-4, with TRBD1 matching 7 bases. Trimming took 4 bases from V and 8 from J; bases not matched to a gene: 14. This CDR3 is 16 amino acids long. The germline CDR1 and CDR2 sequences are SGDLS and YYNGEE. Here the CDR3 reads CASSSFQGGRGEKLFF. The CDR3 nucleotides are TGTGCCAGCAGCTCCTTTCAGGGGGGCAGAGGAGAAAAACTGTTTTTT.

The CDR3 nucleotides are TGTGCCAGCAGCAGGACAGGGAGGGAGACCCAGTACTTC. This sequence encodes CASSRTGRETQYF. The chain has TRBV5-4 and TRBJ2-5, with TRBD1 matching 8 bases. The V gene end was trimmed by 4 bases and the J gene end by 5 bases; junction bases not matched to a gene: 4. The CDR3 loop spans 13 amino acids. The germline V gene encodes CDR1 SGHNT and CDR2 YYREEE (reference sequence).

The chain links TRBV13 to TRBJ2-1; 8 nucleotides line up with TRBD1. The CDR3 sequence is 15 residues long. V was pared by 4 bases and J by 6 bases, with 8 bases of the junction left unmatched. Germline V gene sequence: CDR1 PRHDT, CDR2 FYEKMQ (reference sequence). CDR3: CASSSTPTGGNEQFF. The CDR3 nucleotides are TGTGCCAGCAGCTCTACCCCTACAGGGGGCAATGAGCAGTTCTTC.

A few counts support this clone. The chain carries TRBV6-6 and TRBJ2-5; 8 bases match TRBD1. With V trimmed by 5 bases and J by 3 bases, 2 bases remained unmatched. The CDR3 totals 13 residues. CDR1 MNHNY and CDR2 SVGAGI come from the germline V gene (reference sequence). In DNA form, the CDR3 reads TGTGCCAGCAGTGGACAGGGAAAAGAGACCCAGTACTTC. Protein: CASSGQGKETQYF.

This chain uses TRBV5-1 with TRBJ2-1, with 7 bases that match TRBD1. J was trimmed by 7 bases and V by 2 bases; bases with no gene match: 3. This CDR3 is 13 amino acids long. Per germline, CDR1 SGHRS and CDR2 YFSETQ. CDR3 sequence (DNA): TGCGCCAGCAGCTTTGACAGGGTGAATGAGCAGTTCTTC. Amino acids: CASSFDRVNEQFF.

J is TRBJ1-3 and V is TRBV2; weak D call: TRBD1 (5 bases). The CDR3 is 14 amino acids. The V gene lost 6 bases and the J gene lost 0 bases, with 9 bases spanning the gap. The germline V gene has CDR1 SNHLY and CDR2 FYNNEI. The CDR3 DNA reads as TGTGCCAGCAGGAAGACAGACTCTGGAAACACCATATATTTT. This sequence encodes CASRKTDSGNTIYF.

The rearrangement joins TRBV18 to TRBJ1-2, with TRBD1 as a possible D gene (5 bases). The V gene lost 3 bases and the J gene lost 0 bases, with 11 bases spanning the gap. CDR3 length: 15 residues. The germline gives CDR1 KGHSH, CDR2 LQKENI. The chain's CDR3 is CASSPQGPANYGYTF. CDR3 coding DNA: TGTGCCAGCTCACCTCAGGGTCCCGCTAACTATGGCTACACCTTC.

The genes are TRBV6-5 and TRBJ2-1, with 7 positions matching TRBD2. The CDR3 is 16 residues long. Losses at the gene ends were 3 bases for V and 7 bases for J; bases not matched to a gene: 12. From germline, CDR1 is MNHEY and CDR2 SVGAGI. The CDR3 region has the DNA TGTGCCAGCAGTTATGTGACGGCGGGAGCGGGTAATGAGCAGTTCTTC. It yields the protein CASSYVTAGAGNEQFF.

This chain connects TRBV9 to TRBJ1-2; D unresolved. V was shortened by 3 bases and J by 7 bases, with 7 bases between the two germline ends. This CDR3 is 11 amino acids long. Germline V CDR1 and CDR2: SGDLS, YYNGEE. The CDR3 coding sequence is TGTGCCAGCAGCGCGGCAGGTGGCTACACCTTC. This translates into CASSAAGGYTF.

The chain employs TRBV7-7 and TRBJ2-5, with D maybe TRBD2 (6 bases). Trimming stripped 1 base from V and 3 bases from J, with 15 bases between. The germline CDR1 and CDR2 sequences are SSHAT and FNYEAQ (reference sequence). The CDR3 length is 16 residues. This CDR3 is CASSLGLASTEETQYF. As DNA, the CDR3 is TGTGCCAGCAGCTTAGGTCTAGCGAGCACAGAAGAGACCCAGTACTTC.

This chain connects TRBV4-1 to TRBJ2-2; 7 nucleotides line up with TRBD1. The CDR3 spans 16 residues. Germline V gene sequence: CDR1 MGHRA, CDR2 YSYEKL. V gave up 6 bases and J gave up 5 bases; unmatched junction bases: 12. The CDR3 DNA reads as TGCGCCAGCAGTCGTCCCGTCACAGGGGTGACCGGGGAGCTGTTTTTT. This translates into CASSRPVTGVTGELFF.